These T cell receptor beta chains were read from a single sample in a study of T cell repertoires in cytomegalovirus infection. TCRdb reprocessed the reads via MiXCR and lists one record per CDR3 protein. This sample yields 150,000 to 200,000 distinct CDR3 sequences, of which 8.5% to 10% are seen a single time; about 4.6% belongs to the top ten. Source material: PBMCs. These receptor sequences come from a human donor in good health (CMV status not recorded). Some clones in this sample may be carry-over from other donors' samples. CDR3s include the opening cysteine and the closing phenylalanine or tryptophan. A D gene is named only where the DNA matches it firmly. A clone size is listed for some rows: how often the clone was seen (once, few, many), or a class if it is expanded.

size,D,J,V,DNA,CDR3
many,-,TRBJ1-3,TRBV7-2,TGTGCCAGCAGCTTAGACGAGGGGACCCCTGGAAACACCATATATTTT,CASSLDEGTPGNTIYF
-,TRBD2,TRBJ2-1,TRBV29-1,TGCAGCGCTACCGGGACTAGCGGCCCTGACAATGAGCAGTTCTTC,CSATGTSGPDNEQFF
few,-,TRBJ1-1,TRBV3-1,TGTGCCAGCAGCCAAGAAACGGCGAACACTGAAGCTTTCTTT,CASSQETANTEAFF
-,TRBD2,TRBJ2-3,TRBV11-2,TGTGCCAGCAGCTTAGGACTAGCGGGAGGAGTAGATACGCAGTATTTT,CASSLGLAGGVDTQYF
-,-,TRBJ1-1,TRBV14,TGTGCCAGCAGCCAAGATTGGTGGACTGAAGCTTTCTTT,CASSQDWWTEAFF
-,-,TRBJ1-6,TRBV20-1,TGCAGTGCTCCAGCGGGGGGGCGCCTTTATAATTCACCCCTCCACTTT,CSAPAGGRLYNSPLHF
many,-,TRBJ2-5,TRBV28,TGTGCCAGCAGTCCCACACTGGCGGCCTACCAAGAGACCCAGTACTTC,CASSPTLAAYQETQYF
-,TRBD2,TRBJ2-3,TRBV7-3,TGTGCCAGCAGCTTCACCGGGACTAGCGGGAGCAATTCCCCGGGTACGCAGTATTTT,CASSFTGTSGSNSPGTQYF
many,-,TRBJ2-2,TRBV7-2,TGTGCCAGCAGCCCCAGCTTGTTGTCCACCGGGGAGCTGTTTTTT,CASSPSLLSTGELFF
many,-,TRBJ2-3,TRBV11-2,TGTGCCAGCAGCTTAGGGACTTTCAGGGAAAGCACAGATACGCAGTATTTT,CASSLGTFRESTDTQYF